This TCR beta chain was captured in a study of breast tumors, draining lymph nodes, adjacent tissues. Broader study findings: Tumors had less TCR diversity than lymph nodes, more than nontumor tissue. Data fit most tumor T cells coming from lymph node, expanding in tumor.

Trimming took off 4 bases at V and 10 bases at J, with 20 bases between the two ends. The CDR3 is 14 amino acids. Germline CDR1 reads SGHRS; CDR2 reads YFSETQ. As regards this clonotype: Its matching antigen is unknown.

TCRdb re-called the multiplex PCR reads through MiXCR, storing one row per CDR3 protein. The sample holds under 25,000 distinct CDR3 sequences; 45% to 65% are singletons and the top ten take 14%. The sample was breast tumor tissue. The chain uses TRBV5-1 and TRBJ1-2, with TRBD1 as a possible D gene (6 bases). The receptor comes from a female donor with breast cancer. Some clones in this sample may be carry-over from other donors' samples. CDR3 residues: CASSKTGTPAFYTF. DNA of the CDR3: TGCGCCAGCAGCAAGACGGGGACACCGGCCTTCTACACCTTC.